The clone carrying this TCR beta chain has more than one count but fewer than ten. The antigen remains unidentified. Individually, cDNA molecules had unique molecular identifiers attached to them. TCRdb reanalysed the 5' RACE reads using MiXCR and keeps one entry per CDR3 protein. This sample carries some 67,000 distinct CDR3 sequences, about a tenth of them seen once, and the ten largest clones take roughly 15%. The data were obtained in a study of early T cells in non-severe SARS-CoV-2 infection. For the study at large: Sequencing was performed on bulk RNA from unsorted whole blood, leaving chains unpaired. Findings and caveats of the study: Anti-spike CD8 specificities were favored by VDJdb matching, whose results missed private and CD4 specificities.

The J segment lost 4 bases and the V segment lost 6 bases, leaving 5 bases of the junction unmatched. CDR3 length: 13 amino acids. Germline lookup yields CDR1 MDHEN and CDR2 SYDVKM. This clonotype originated in an adult who was a healthcare worker with PCR-confirmed SARS-CoV-2 infection or an uninfected control (not recorded which). The material sequenced was whole blood, taken at baseline. This chain uses TRBV28 with TRBJ1-2; 7 bases are shared with TRBD1. CDR3 DNA sequence: TGTGCCAGCAGGTCGACAGGGACCTATGGCTACACCTTC. This gives the protein CASRSTGTYGYTF.